The 25 T cell receptor beta chains below were found in one sample sequenced in a study of cytomegalovirus exposure and HLA in healthy donors. The PCR was carried out with 60 Vbeta primers and 13 Jbeta primers. This table comes from immunoSEQ multiplex PCR, and its TCRdb copy is limited to in-frame clones, with some not included. This table has some 120,000 clones, 81% appearing once. The sequencing sample was made of PBMCs. The source is a man aged 40-50 years in good health and CMV-seronegative.

This clone has just a few counts. The chain joins TRBV19 to TRBJ1-3, with D unclear. The CDR3 loop spans 18 amino acids. Deletions cut 3 bases from V and 7 bases from J, with 25 bases between. Germline assignment: CDR1 LNHDA and CDR2 SQIVND (reference sequence). The CDR3 coding sequence is TGTGCCAGTAGTATTTTAGGCGCCGACTCCCAAGTTCGGAACACCATATATTTT. This encodes CASSILGADSQVRNTIYF.

In DNA, the CDR3 is TGTGCCAGCAGCGTAAACCCGGGATTTCAGTTCTTC. It is translated as CASSVNPGFQFF. The chain combines TRBV9 with TRBJ2-1, with a weak D call TRBD2 (5 bases). From germline, CDR1 is SGDLS and CDR2 YYNGEE. The CDR3 totals 12 residues. Trimming left V 1 base short and J 13 bases short, with 12 bases between. Drawing the rest from reference TRBV9 and TRBJ2-1, the complete variable domain is DSGVTQTPKHLITATGQRVTLRCSPRSGDLSVYWYQQSLDQGLQFLIQYYNGEERAKGNILERFSAQQFPDLHSELNLSSLELGDSALYFCASSVNPGFQFFGPGTRLTVL.

The chain uses TRBV5-5 and TRBJ2-5; D is possibly TRBD1 (5 bases). Trimming left V 4 bases short and J 0 bases short, with 13 bases between. Per the germline V gene, CDR1 is SGHKS and CDR2 is YYEKEE (reference sequence). The CDR3 totals 15 residues. CDR3 bases: TGTGCCAGCAGCCTTGGTGGGGCCCACCAAGAGACCCAGTACTTC. It encodes CASSLGGAHQETQYF.

The chain is built from TRBV7-6 and TRBJ1-2; D perhaps matches TRBD1 (5 bases). The CDR3 consists of 14 residues. Germline V gene lookup returns CDR1 SGHVS and CDR2 FNYEAQ. Trimming shortened V by 5 bases and J by 5 bases, and 15 bases separated the two germline ends. The CDR3 nucleotides read TGTGCCAGCAGCCCGCCGGGCGGGGGATATGGCTACACCTTC. Encoded protein: CASSPPGGGYGYTF. Filled out from reference TRBV7-6 and TRBJ1-2, the complete variable domain reads GAGVSQSPRYKVTKRGQDVALRCDPISGHVSLYWYRQALGQGPEFLTYFNYEAQQDKSGLPNDRFSAERPEGSISTLTIQRTEQRDSAMYRCASSPPGGGYGYTFGSGTRLTVV.

V gene TRBV7-3 combines with J gene TRBJ1-1; 9 bases match TRBD1. This CDR3 spans 14 amino acids. Germline trimming cut 5 bases from V and 5 bases from J; bases unmatched to any gene: 6. Looked up from germline, CDR1 is SGHTA and CDR2 is FQGTGA. CDR3 sequence (DNA): TGTGCCAGCAGCCCACAGGGGGCTGGGACTGAAGCTTTCTTT. Protein product: CASSPQGAGTEAFF.

The chain employs TRBV13 and TRBJ2-3; D ambiguous. V was cut by 5 bases and J by 2 bases, with 11 bases left in between. Germline V gene data show CDR1 as PRHDT and CDR2 as FYEKMQ (reference sequence). The CDR3 has 14 residues. CDR3 sequence: CASSQTGYTDTQYF. CDR3 coding DNA: TGTGCCAGCAGCCAGACTGGGTACACAGATACGCAGTATTTT.

This chain joins TRBV7-9 and TRBJ2-7, with a weak D call TRBD2 (6 bases). The CDR3 consists of 14 residues. Trimming removed 5 bases from V and 3 bases from J, with 14 bases in between. Looked up from germline, CDR1 is SEHNR and CDR2 is FQNEAQ (reference sequence). CDR3 loop: CASSPGGSDYEQYF. CDR3 nucleotide sequence: TGTGCCAGCAGCCCCGGGGGATCCGACTACGAGCAGTACTTC.

V gene TRBV6-1 combines with J gene TRBJ1-5, with 9 bases lining up with TRBD1. This CDR3 has 15 amino acids. Looked up from germline, CDR1 is MNHNS and CDR2 is SASEGT. V dropped 4 bases and J dropped 4; count of bases not matched to a gene: 5. The CDR3 is CASSAFGTGNQPQHF. CDR3 bases: TGTGCCAGCAGTGCCTTCGGGACAGGGAATCAGCCCCAGCATTTT.

The rearrangement uses TRBV6-5 and TRBJ1-2; D is ambiguous. The CDR3 sequence is 15 residues long. The ends were cut back, 6 bases at V and 2 bases at J, with 16 bases in the middle. From germline, CDR1 is MNHEY and CDR2 SVGAGI. Written as DNA, the CDR3 is TGTGCCAGCAGCTCGGCTCCGGGTCCCAACTATGGCTACACCTTC. Its protein product is CASSSAPGPNYGYTF.

V gene TRBV19 combines with J gene TRBJ2-3; 7 bases fit TRBD1. The CDR3 is made up of 12 amino acids. The germline CDR1 and CDR2 sequences are LNHDA and SQIVND (reference sequence). J was trimmed by 8 bases and V by 5 bases; bases with no gene match: 4. CDR3 protein: CASSFGQVTQYF. The CDR3, as DNA: TGTGCCAGTAGTTTCGGACAGGTTACGCAGTATTTT.

The chain uses TRBV12-5 and TRBJ2-3, with 7 bases matching TRBD1. V was pared by 1 base and J by 4 bases, with 5 bases of the junction left unmatched. The CDR3 totals 15 residues. Germline V gene sequence: CDR1 LGHNT, CDR2 FRNRAP. The CDR3 loop is CASGLGGQDADTQYF. The CDR3 DNA reads as TGTGCTAGTGGTTTGGGAGGACAGGACGCAGATACGCAGTATTTT. Together with reference TRBV12-5 and TRBJ2-3, the CDR3 gives the full variable domain: DARVTQTPRHKVTEMGQEVTMRCQPILGHNTVFWYRQTMMQGLELLAYFRNRAPLDDSGMPKDRFSAEMPDATLATLKIQPSEPRDSAVYFCASGLGGQDADTQYFGPGTRLTVL.

This clone appeared a few times. The chain is built from TRBV19 and TRBJ1-1; D gene uncertain. Trimming removed 1 base at V and 5 bases at J, with 11 bases between. Germline CDR1 LNHDA, CDR2 SQIVND (reference sequence). The CDR3 sequence is 14 residues long. The CDR3 DNA sequence: TGTGCCAGTAGTATAGTACTGGGCTGGACTGAAGCTTTCTTT. Amino acids: CASSIVLGWTEAFF.

This sequence joins TRBV6-5 and TRBJ2-3, with 7 bases aligning to TRBD2. This CDR3 region has 12 residues. J was trimmed by 4 bases and V by 8 bases; bases with no gene match: 3. Germline CDR1 and CDR2: MNHEY and SVGAGI. The DNA of the CDR3 is TGTGCCAGCCGGGCGGGGGCAGATACGCAGTATTTT. Translation gives CASRAGADTQYF.

This chain connects TRBV19 to TRBJ2-7; weak D call: TRBD2 (6 bases). V lost 1 base to trimming and J lost 3 bases, with 16 bases between them. This CDR3 is built from 16 residues. Germline V CDR1 and CDR2: LNHDA, SQIVND (reference sequence). The CDR3 DNA reads as TGTGCCAGTAGTATAGTAGGAGGGCAGGGTGACTACGAGCAGTACTTC. The encoded protein is CASSIVGGQGDYEQYF.

V is TRBV28 and J is TRBJ1-2, with a possible D match to TRBD1 (5 bases). V was pared by 8 bases and J by 8 bases, with 18 bases between. Looked up from germline, CDR1 is MDHEN and CDR2 is SYDVKM. The CDR3 is 13 residues long. Here the CDR3 reads CASEGARAWGYTF. The DNA for the CDR3 is TGTGCCAGCGAAGGGGCCAGGGCATGGGGCTACACCTTC.

This clone is a singleton in its sample. The V and J genes are TRBV7-9 and TRBJ2-3; D unresolved. Germline CDR1 is SEHNR and CDR2 is FQNEAQ (reference sequence). The ends were cut back, 6 bases at V and 2 bases at J, with 9 bases in the middle. The CDR3 is made up of 13 amino acids. CDR3 residues: CASRLRDTDTQYF. CDR3 nucleotides: TGTGCCAGCAGACTCCGCGACACAGATACGCAGTATTTT.

The chain has TRBV7-2 and TRBJ2-2; D is uncertain. This CDR3 contains 14 residues. The germline V and J ends were trimmed by 3 bases and 7 bases, with 12 bases remaining between them. Germline loops: CDR1 SGHTA, CDR2 FQGNSA. CDR3 amino acids: CASSLLHQDGELFF. The DNA of the CDR3 is TGTGCCAGCAGCTTGCTACATCAGGACGGGGAGCTGTTTTTT.

This chain joins TRBV7-7 and TRBJ1-5; no firm D call. CDR1 and CDR2 (germline): SSHAT, FNYEAQ (reference sequence). The CDR3 consists of 17 residues. Trimming pared 5 bases from V and 1 base from J, leaving 18 bases between. CDR3 sequence: CASSRQAKYRSNQPQHF. As DNA, the CDR3 is TGTGCCAGCAGCCGCCAAGCAAAGTATCGGAGCAATCAGCCCCAGCATTTT.

This clone was observed a single time. The chain uses TRBV9 and TRBJ1-2, with D maybe TRBD1 (6 bases). Trimming shortened V by 6 bases and J by 10 bases, and 16 bases separated the two germline ends. The CDR3 has 12 residues. The V gene's germline CDR1 is SGDLS and CDR2 YYNGEE. CDR3 nucleotides: TGTGCCAGCACGATCCGGGACACCTTCTACACCTTC. Translation gives CASTIRDTFYTF. The variable domain in full, completed from reference TRBV9 and TRBJ1-2, reads DSGVTQTPKHLITATGQRVTLRCSPRSGDLSVYWYQQSLDQGLQFLIQYYNGEERAKGNILERFSAQQFPDLHSELNLSSLELGDSALYFCASTIRDTFYTFGSGTRLTVV.

This sequence joins TRBV5-1 and TRBJ2-2; perhaps TRBD1 as D (5 bases). The CDR3 spans 13 residues. V was shortened by 7 bases and J by 1 base, with 8 bases between the two germline ends. Germline CDR1 reads SGHRS; CDR2 reads YFSETQ. The CDR3 sequence: CASLTGNTGELFF. For the CDR3, the DNA is TGCGCCAGCCTAACAGGGAACACCGGGGAGCTGTTTTTT.

The chain recombines TRBV29-1 with TRBJ1-1; TRBD1 aligns across 7 bases. The CDR3 covers 13 residues. V lost 6 bases and J lost 1; bases outside the gene matches: 5. The germline gives CDR1 SQVTM, CDR2 ANQGSEA. DNA of the CDR3: TGCAGCGTCCAGGACAGGCAGAACACTGAAGCTTTCTTT. Translating it yields CSVQDRQNTEAFF.

This chain joins TRBV18 and TRBJ2-5; possible D gene TRBD2, 6 bases. Germline V gene lookup returns CDR1 KGHSH and CDR2 LQKENI. This CDR3 contains 15 residues. Between the trimmed V and J ends, which lost 3 bases and 5 bases, there was a span of 16 bases. In nucleotides, the CDR3 is TGTGCCAGCTCACCCTTAGCGGCCCGTGGGGAGACCCAGTACTTC. This sequence encodes CASSPLAARGETQYF.

J is TRBJ1-5 and V is TRBV19, with D possibly matching TRBD1 (5 bases). Germline V gene lookup returns CDR1 LNHDA and CDR2 SQIVND (reference sequence). The CDR3 spans 14 residues. Trimming removed 5 bases at V and 4 bases at J, with 12 bases between. The CDR3 region is CASSQGLGNQPQHF. CDR3 bases: TGTGCCAGTAGTCAGGGCTTGGGGAATCAGCCCCAGCATTTT.

The gene calls are TRBV6-5 and TRBJ2-5; 9 nucleotides match TRBD1. Judging by the DNA end, TRBJ2-7 fits better; the J call may be wrong. Per the germline V gene, CDR1 is MNHEY and CDR2 is SVGAGI. The CDR3 is made up of 14 amino acids. The CDR3 coding sequence is TGTGCCAGCCGCCGGGACAGGGTGTCCTACGAGCAGTACTTC. Protein product: CASRRDRVSYEQYF.

This rearrangement joins TRBV2 to TRBJ2-7; D is uncertain. CDR1 and CDR2 from the germline V gene are SNHLY and FYNNEI. The CDR3 contains 12 residues. With 2 bases removed from V and 6 bases from J, the gap between germline ends came to 8 bases. The CDR3 DNA is TGTGCCAGCAGTGAACATAGTCTCGAGCAGTACTTC. Translation: CASSEHSLEQYF.